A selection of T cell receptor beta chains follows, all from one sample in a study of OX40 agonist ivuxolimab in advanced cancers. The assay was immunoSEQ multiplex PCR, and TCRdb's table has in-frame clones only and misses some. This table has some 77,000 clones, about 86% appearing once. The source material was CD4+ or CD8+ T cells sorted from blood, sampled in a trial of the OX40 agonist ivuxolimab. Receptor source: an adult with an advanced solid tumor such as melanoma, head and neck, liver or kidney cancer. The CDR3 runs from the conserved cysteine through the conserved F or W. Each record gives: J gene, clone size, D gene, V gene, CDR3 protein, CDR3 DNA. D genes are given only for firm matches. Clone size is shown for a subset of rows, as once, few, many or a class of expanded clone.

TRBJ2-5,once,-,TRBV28,CASSLGQPPTQYF,TGTGCCAGCAGTTTAGGGCAGCCCCCGACCCAGTACTTC
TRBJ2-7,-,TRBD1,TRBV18,CASSGGTGPNEQYF,TGTGCCAGCTCAGGGGGGACAGGGCCTAACGAGCAGTACTTC
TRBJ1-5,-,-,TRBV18,CASSGDGQPQHF,TGTGCCAGCTCAGGAGATGGCCAGCCCCAGCATTTT
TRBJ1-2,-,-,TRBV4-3,CASSQAYPAGAYGYTF,TGCGCCAGCAGCCAAGCATATCCGGCAGGGGCCTATGGCTACACCTTC
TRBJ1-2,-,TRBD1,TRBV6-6,CASSRPGQGSGYTF,TGTGCCAGCAGCCGACCCGGACAGGGGTCTGGCTACACCTTC
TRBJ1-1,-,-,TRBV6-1,CASSDLQAMNTEAFF,TGTGCCAGCAGTGACCTACAGGCCATGAACACTGAAGCTTTCTTT
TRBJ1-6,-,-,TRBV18,CASSPPPGAGSPLHF,TGTGCCAGCTCACCACCGCCGGGGGCTGGGTCACCCCTCCACTTT
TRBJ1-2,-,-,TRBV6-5,CASSLDTKGGYTF,TGTGCCAGCAGCCTCGACACGAAGGGTGGCTACACCTTC
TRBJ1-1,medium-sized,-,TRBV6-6,CASSYGMNTEAFF,TGTGCCAGCAGTTACGGGATGAACACTGAAGCTTTCTTT
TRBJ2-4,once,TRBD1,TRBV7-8,CASSFDRVNIQYF,TGTGCCAGCAGCTTTGACAGGGTGAACATTCAGTACTTC
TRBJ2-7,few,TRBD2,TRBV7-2,CASSATSGRAPHF,TGTGCCAGCAGCGCAACTAGCGGGAGGGCCCCTCACTTC
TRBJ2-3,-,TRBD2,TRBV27,CATMTSGVNTQYF,TGTGCCACCATGACTAGCGGGGTGAACACGCAGTATTTT
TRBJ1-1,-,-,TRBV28,CASSFKGLKAFF,TGTGCCAGCAGTTTTAAGGGACTGAAAGCTTTCTTT
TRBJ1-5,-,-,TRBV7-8,CASSLVGGLSNQPQHF,TGTGCCAGCAGCTTAGTTGGGGGGCTAAGCAATCAGCCCCAGCATTTT
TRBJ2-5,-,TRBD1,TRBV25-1,CASSRAGGSGETQYF,TGTGCCAGCAGTCGGGCAGGGGGATCGGGAGAGACCCAGTACTTC
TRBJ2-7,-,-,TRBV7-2,CASTRGGYEQYF,TGTGCCAGCACCCGAGGGGGCTACGAGCAGTACTTC
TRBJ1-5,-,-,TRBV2,CASSVAQGHQPQHF,TGTGCCAGCAGTGTTGCGCAGGGCCATCAGCCCCAGCATTTT
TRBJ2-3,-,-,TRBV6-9,CAKQPRVCTDTQYF,TGTGCCAAGCAGCCACGGGTTTGCACAGATACGCAGTATTTT
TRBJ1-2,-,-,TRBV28,CASSNSGPTYGYTF,TGTGCCAGCAGTAACTCGGGACCGACCTATGGCTACACCTTC
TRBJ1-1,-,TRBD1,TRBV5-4,CASSLDRGVRTEAFF,TGTGCCAGCAGCCTGGACAGGGGAGTGAGAACTGAAGCTTTCTTT
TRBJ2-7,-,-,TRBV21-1,CASSSIRDTEEQYF,TGTGCCAGCAGCTCGATCCGGGACACGGAAGAGCAGTACTTC
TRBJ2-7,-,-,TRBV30,CAWSTASPGEQYF,TGTGCCTGGAGTACCGCCTCTCCTGGCGAGCAGTACTTC
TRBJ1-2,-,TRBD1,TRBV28,CASSLSRGYGYTF,TGTGCCAGCAGTTTATCCAGGGGGTATGGCTACACCTTC
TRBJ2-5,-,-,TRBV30,CAWSILPLALTQETQYF,TGTGCCTGGAGTATCCTGCCGCTAGCCTTGACACAAGAGACCCAGTACTTC
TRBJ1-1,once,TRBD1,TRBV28,CASSSGQGAAAFF,TGTGCCAGCAGCAGTGGACAGGGGGCTGCGGCTTTCTTT
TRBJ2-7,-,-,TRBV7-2,CASSSRSYEQYF,TGTGCCAGCAGCTCTAGGTCCTACGAGCAGTACTTC
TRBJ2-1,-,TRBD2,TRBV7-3,CASSPLAGGRNEQFF,TGTGCCAGCAGCCCGCTAGCGGGAGGGAGGAATGAGCAGTTCTTC
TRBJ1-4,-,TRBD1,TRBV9,CASSDKDRGTYEKLFF,TGTGCCAGCAGCGACAAGGACAGGGGGACTTACGAAAAACTGTTTTTT
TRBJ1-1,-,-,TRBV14,CASSRNTEAFF,TGTGCCAGCAGCCGGAACACTGAAGCTTTCTTT
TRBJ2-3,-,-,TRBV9,CASSPLLGTQYF,TGTGCCAGCAGCCCCCTATTGGGTACGCAGTATTTT
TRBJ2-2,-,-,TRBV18,CASSPLGTGELFF,TGTGCCAGCTCACCACTGGGAACCGGGGAGCTGTTTTTT
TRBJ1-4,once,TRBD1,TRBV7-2,CASSGQGGRANEKLFF,TGTGCCAGCAGCGGACAGGGGGGAAGGGCCAATGAAAAACTGTTTTTT
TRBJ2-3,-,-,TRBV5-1,CASSPRGATDTQYF,TGCGCCAGCAGCCCCCGGGGGGCGACAGATACGCAGTATTTT
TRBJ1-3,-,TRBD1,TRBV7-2,CASSLTGDSGNTIYF,TGTGCCAGCAGCCTCACAGGGGACTCTGGAAACACCATATATTTT
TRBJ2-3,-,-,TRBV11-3,CASSLSGGGPSTDTQYF,TGTGCCAGCAGCCTATCCGGAGGGGGCCCGAGCACAGATACGCAGTATTTT
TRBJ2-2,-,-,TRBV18,CASSPPVGTSTGELFF,TGTGCCAGCTCACCACCGGTAGGAACTTCCACCGGGGAGCTGTTTTTT
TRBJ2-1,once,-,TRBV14,CASSQVGSNEQFF,TGTGCCAGCAGCCAAGTCGGGTCCAATGAGCAGTTCTTC
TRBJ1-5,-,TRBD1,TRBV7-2,CASSLGTGNQPQHF,TGTGCCAGCAGCTTAGGGACAGGGAATCAGCCCCAGCATTTT
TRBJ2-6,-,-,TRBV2,CASQGSGANVLTF,TGTGCCAGTCAGGGGTCCGGGGCCAACGTCCTGACTTTC
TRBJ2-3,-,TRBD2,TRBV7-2,CASTQRTSGRTDTQYF,TGTGCCAGCACCCAGCGGACTAGCGGGAGAACAGATACGCAGTATTTT
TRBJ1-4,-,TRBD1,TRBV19,CASSMRGLSATNEKLFF,TGTGCCAGTAGTATGAGGGGGCTAAGTGCAACTAATGAAAAACTGTTTTTT
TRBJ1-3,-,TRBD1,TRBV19,CASKGQSLSGNTIYF,TGTGCCAGTAAGGGACAGTCTCTCTCTGGAAACACCATATATTTT
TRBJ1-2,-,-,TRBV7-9,CASSLNGGDGYTF,TGTGCCAGCAGCTTGAATGGGGGCGATGGCTACACCTTC